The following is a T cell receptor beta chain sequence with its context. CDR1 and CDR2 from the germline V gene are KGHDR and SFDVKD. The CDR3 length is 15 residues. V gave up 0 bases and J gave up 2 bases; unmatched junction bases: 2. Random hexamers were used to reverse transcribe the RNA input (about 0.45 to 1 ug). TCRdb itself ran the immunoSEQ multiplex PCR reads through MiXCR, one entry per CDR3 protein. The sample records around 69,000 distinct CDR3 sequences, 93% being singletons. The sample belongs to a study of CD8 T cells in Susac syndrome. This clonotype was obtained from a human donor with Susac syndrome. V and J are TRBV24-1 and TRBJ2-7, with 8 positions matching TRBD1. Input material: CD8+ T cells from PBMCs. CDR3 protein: CATSDLVQGAYEQYF. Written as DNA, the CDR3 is TGTGCCACCAGTGATTTGGTACAGGGGGCCTACGAGCAGTACTTC.